This record looks at one TCR beta chain sequence and its context. Its antigen is still unknown. The sample belongs to a study of cytotoxic CD8 clonotypes in ibrutinib-treated CLL. For the study at large: Response specimens were obtained following a median treatment duration of approximately 12 months, with a range of 6 to 36. Regarding the study as a whole: Baseline clonality, higher than in age-matched healthy donors, tracked circulating CD8+ T-cell counts.

Assay used: immunoSEQ multiplex PCR; TCRdb lists only in-frame clones, some missing. This sample has approximately 24,000 clones, with 55% to 70% found just once. As input for TCR beta libraries, approximately 1.9 micrograms of genomic DNA came from cryopreserved PBMCs. CDR3 length: 15 amino acids. Per the germline V gene, CDR1 is SGHRS and CDR2 is YFSETQ. The TCR originated in a human donor with chronic lymphocytic leukemia. The J gene is TRBJ2-5, the V gene TRBV5-1, with TRBD1 matching over 10 bases. The DNA end is more similar to TRBJ2-7, so the J call may be wrong. Specimen: PBMCs, collected at disease progression, from a patient treated with ibrutinib. The CDR3 DNA sequence: TGCGCCAGCAGCCGGCCTGGGACAGGGGTAGCCGAGCAGTACTTC. Protein product: CASSRPGTGVAEQYF.